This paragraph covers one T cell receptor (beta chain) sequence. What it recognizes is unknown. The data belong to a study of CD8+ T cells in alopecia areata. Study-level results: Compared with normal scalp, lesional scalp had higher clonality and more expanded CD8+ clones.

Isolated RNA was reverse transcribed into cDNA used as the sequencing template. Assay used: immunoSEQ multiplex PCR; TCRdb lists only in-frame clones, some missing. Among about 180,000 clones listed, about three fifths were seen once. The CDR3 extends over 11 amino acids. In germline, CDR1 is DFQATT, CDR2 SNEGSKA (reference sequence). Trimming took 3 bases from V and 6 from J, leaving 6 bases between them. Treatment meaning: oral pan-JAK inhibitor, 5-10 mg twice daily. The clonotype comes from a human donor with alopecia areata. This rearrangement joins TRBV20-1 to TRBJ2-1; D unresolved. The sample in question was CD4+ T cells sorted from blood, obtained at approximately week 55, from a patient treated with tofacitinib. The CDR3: CSASGSNEQFF. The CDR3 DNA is TGCAGTGCTAGTGGATCCAATGAGCAGTTCTTC.